This TCR beta chain emerged from a study of identical twins. This CDR3 is built from 14 residues. V was shortened by 5 bases and J by 2 bases, with 16 bases between the two germline ends. Germline V gives CDR1 DFQATT, CDR2 SNEGSKA (reference sequence). Notes on this clonotype: Its specificity is unknown.

TCRdb recomputed calls from the 5' RACE reads with MiXCR, one row per CDR3 protein. The repertoire has around 250,000 distinct CDR3 sequences, about 13% of them found once; the top ten carry around 4%. Findings and caveats of the study: Analyses of zero insertions could, in part, be confounded by invariant MAIT and iNKT cells. Models predicted less out-of-frame TCR alpha sharing in monozygotic twins than was found. Beta out-of-frame sequences showed weaker excess sharing between twins.

These same records also appear under a second study, on yellow fever vaccine responses in identical twins. That report adds: Twins reportedly had a vaccine T cell response that seemed partly convergent, partly personalized.

Sequencing was carried out using memory (CD45RO+) T cells sorted from blood. The TCR was taken from a woman between 18 and 30 years old in good health. The chain uses TRBV20-1 and TRBJ2-7; TRBD1 is a possible D gene (8 bases). The CDR3 DNA is TGCAGTGCTCCGCGGACAGGGACTACCTACGAGCAGTACTTC. This sequence encodes CSAPRTGTTYEQYF.